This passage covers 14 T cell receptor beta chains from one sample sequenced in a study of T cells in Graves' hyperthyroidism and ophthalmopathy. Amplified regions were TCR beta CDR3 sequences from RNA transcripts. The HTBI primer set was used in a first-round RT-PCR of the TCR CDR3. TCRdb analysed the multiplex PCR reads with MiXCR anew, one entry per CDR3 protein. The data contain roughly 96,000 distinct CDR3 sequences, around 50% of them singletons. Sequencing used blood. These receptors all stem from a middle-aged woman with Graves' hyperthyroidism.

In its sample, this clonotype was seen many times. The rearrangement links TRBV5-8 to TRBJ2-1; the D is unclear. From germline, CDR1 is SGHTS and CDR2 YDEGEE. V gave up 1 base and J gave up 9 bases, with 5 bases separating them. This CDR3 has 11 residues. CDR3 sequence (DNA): TGTGCCAGCAGCTTGTCGGCTGAGCAGTTCTTC. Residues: CASSLSAEQFF.

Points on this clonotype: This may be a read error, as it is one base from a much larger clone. CDR3: CACSVAQGPNQPQHF. Here the CDR3 DNA reads TGTGCCTGCAGTGTCGCACAGGGGCCCAATCAGCCCCAGCATTTT. The chain links TRBV25-1 to TRBJ1-5; 7 bases match TRBD1. The germline CDR1 and CDR2 sequences are MGHDK and SYGVNS. The CDR3 totals 15 residues.

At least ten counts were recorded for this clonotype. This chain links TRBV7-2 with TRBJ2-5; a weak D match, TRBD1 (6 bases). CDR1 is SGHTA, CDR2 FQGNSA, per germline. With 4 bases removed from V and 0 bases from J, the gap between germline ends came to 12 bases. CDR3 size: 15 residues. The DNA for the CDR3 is TGTGCCAGCAGCTCACAGGGTGGCCACCAAGAGACCCAGTACTTC. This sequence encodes CASSSQGGHQETQYF.

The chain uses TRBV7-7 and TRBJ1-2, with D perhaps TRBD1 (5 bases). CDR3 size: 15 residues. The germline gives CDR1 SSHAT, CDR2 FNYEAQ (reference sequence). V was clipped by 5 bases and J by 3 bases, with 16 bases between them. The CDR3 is CASSPTSWDDYGYTF. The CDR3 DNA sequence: TGTGCCAGCAGCCCGACGAGCTGGGACGACTATGGCTACACCTTC.

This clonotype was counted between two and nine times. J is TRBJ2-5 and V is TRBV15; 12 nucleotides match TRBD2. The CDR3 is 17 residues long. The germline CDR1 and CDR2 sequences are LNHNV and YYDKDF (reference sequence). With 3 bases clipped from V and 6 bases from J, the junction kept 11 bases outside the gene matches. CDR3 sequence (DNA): TGTGCCACCAGCAGTGAACTAGCGGGGGGAGCCAAGAAGACCCAGTACTTC. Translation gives CATSSELAGGAKKTQYF.

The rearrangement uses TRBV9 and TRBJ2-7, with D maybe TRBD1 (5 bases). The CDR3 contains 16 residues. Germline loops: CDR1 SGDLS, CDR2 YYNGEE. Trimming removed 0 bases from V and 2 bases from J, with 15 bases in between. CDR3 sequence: CASSVGETEFPYEQYV. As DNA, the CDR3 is TGTGCCAGCAGCGTAGGTGAGACAGAATTTCCCTACGAGCAGTACGTC.

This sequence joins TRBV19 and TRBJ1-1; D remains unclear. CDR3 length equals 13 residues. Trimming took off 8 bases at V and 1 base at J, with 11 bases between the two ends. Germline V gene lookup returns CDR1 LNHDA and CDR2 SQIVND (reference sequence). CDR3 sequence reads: CASWATKNTEAFF. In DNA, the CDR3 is TGTGCCAGTTGGGCCACTAAGAACACTGAAGCTTTCTTT.

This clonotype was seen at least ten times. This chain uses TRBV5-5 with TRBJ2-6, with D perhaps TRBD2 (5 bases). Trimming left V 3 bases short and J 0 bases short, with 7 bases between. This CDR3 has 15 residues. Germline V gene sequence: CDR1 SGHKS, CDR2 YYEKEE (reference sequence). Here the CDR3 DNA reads TGTGCCAGCAGCTCGGGGTACTCTGGGGCCAACGTCCTGACTTTC. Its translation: CASSSGYSGANVLTF.

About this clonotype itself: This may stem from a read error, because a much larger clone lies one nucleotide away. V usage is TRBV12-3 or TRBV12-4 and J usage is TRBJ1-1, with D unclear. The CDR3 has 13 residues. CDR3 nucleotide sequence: TGTGCCAGCAGCCGTCGGGTGAACACTGAAGCTTCCTTT. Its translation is CASSRRVNTEASF.

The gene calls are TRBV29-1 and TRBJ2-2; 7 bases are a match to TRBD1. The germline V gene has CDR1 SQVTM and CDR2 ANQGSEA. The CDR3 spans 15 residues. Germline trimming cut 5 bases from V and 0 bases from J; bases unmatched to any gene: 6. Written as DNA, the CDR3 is TGCAGCGTTTGGACAGGCGAATCGAACACCGGGGAGCTGTTTTTT. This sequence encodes CSVWTGESNTGELFF.

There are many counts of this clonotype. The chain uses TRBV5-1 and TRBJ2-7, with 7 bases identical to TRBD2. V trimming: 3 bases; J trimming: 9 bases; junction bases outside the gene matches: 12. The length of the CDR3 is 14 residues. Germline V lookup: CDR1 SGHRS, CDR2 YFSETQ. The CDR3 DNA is TGCGCCAGCAGCTCTGGGACTATTCGCGAGGGGCAGTACTTC. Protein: CASSSGTIREGQYF.

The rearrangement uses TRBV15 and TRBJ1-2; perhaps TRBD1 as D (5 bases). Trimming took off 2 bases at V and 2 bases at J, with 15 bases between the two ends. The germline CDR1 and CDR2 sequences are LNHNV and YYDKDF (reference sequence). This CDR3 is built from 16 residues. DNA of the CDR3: TGTGCCACCAGCAGACCGTCGGGACTCCAGAACTATGGCTACACCTTC. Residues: CATSRPSGLQNYGYTF.

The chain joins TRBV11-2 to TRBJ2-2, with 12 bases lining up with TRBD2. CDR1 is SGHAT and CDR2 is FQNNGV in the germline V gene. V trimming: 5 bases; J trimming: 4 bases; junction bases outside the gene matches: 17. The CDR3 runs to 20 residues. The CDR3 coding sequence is TGTGCCAGCAGCCGAAGAGCCGGGACTAGCGGGTTTGGAACCACCGGGGAGCTGTTTTTT. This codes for CASSRRAGTSGFGTTGELFF. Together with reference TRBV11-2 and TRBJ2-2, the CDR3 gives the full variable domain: EAGVAQSPRYKIIEKRQSVAFWCNPISGHATLYWYQQILGQGPKLLIQFQNNGVVDDSQLPKDRFSAERLKGVDSTLKIQPAKLEDSAVYLCASSRRAGTSGFGTTGELFFGEGSRLTVL.

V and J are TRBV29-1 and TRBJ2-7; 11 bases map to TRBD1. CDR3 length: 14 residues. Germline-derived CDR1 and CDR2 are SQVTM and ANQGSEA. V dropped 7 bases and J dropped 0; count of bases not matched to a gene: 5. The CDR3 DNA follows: TGCAGCGACGCCGGGACAGGGGGCTCCTACGAGCAGTACTTC. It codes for CSDAGTGGSYEQYF.